Below, 27 T cell receptor beta chains from the same sample are listed, as sequenced in a study of OX40 agonist ivuxolimab in advanced cancers. Here immunoSEQ multiplex PCR was the method, and the copy in TCRdb shows in-frame clones only, minus some. The sample holds fewer than 60,000 clones, 75% to 90% seen once. This specimen was CD4+ or CD8+ T cells sorted from blood, taken in a trial of the OX40 agonist ivuxolimab. Receptors were obtained from an adult with an advanced solid tumor such as melanoma, head and neck, liver or kidney cancer.

The chain links TRBV11-2 to TRBJ1-3, with D possibly being TRBD1 (6 bases). Trimming took off 2 bases at V and 4 bases at J, with 15 bases between the two ends. Per germline, CDR1 SGHAT and CDR2 FQNNGV. The CDR3 runs 16 residues. CDR3 sequence (DNA): TGTGCCAGCAGCTTATCTCGGCCGGGGGCAGGAAACACCATATATTTT. This encodes CASSLSRPGAGNTIYF. Based on the CDR3 plus reference TRBV11-2 and TRBJ1-3, the full variable domain is EAGVAQSPRYKIIEKRQSVAFWCNPISGHATLYWYQQILGQGPKLLIQFQNNGVVDDSQLPKDRFSAERLKGVDSTLKIQPAKLEDSAVYLCASSLSRPGAGNTIYFGEGSWLTVV.

This chain uses TRBV5-1 with TRBJ1-6, with 7 bases matching TRBD1. J lost 5 bases, V lost 4 bases, and 6 bases had no gene match. The CDR3 is 15 amino acids. Looked up from germline, CDR1 is SGHRS and CDR2 is YFSETQ. The CDR3 sequence: CASSVRTGHNSPLHF. For the CDR3, the DNA is TGCGCCAGCAGCGTCCGGACAGGCCATAATTCACCCCTCCACTTT.

This clone was observed a few times. The rearrangement joins TRBV19 to TRBJ2-2; D is possibly TRBD1 (6 bases). CDR3 length: 14 amino acids. Per the germline V gene, CDR1 is LNHDA and CDR2 is SQIVND (reference sequence). The V end lost 5 bases, the J end lost 4 bases, and 11 bases lay between the germline ends. The CDR3 nucleotides are TGTGCCAGTAGTTCAACAGGGACCACCGGGGAGCTGTTTTTT. Protein sequence: CASSSTGTTGELFF.

This clone was observed a few times. The chain links TRBV7-9 to TRBJ1-2, with D maybe TRBD1 (5 bases). Germline V gene sequence: CDR1 SEHNR, CDR2 FQNEAQ (reference sequence). CDR3 size: 14 residues. The V end was cut by 5 bases, the J end by 3 bases, with 13 bases between. The CDR3 protein is CASSPSGTHYGYTF. The CDR3 coding sequence is TGTGCCAGCAGCCCGTCCGGGACCCACTATGGCTACACCTTC.

The chain has TRBV5-8 and TRBJ2-7, with D hard to call. The CDR3 is made up of 12 amino acids. The germline V and J ends were trimmed by 3 bases and 5 bases, with 9 bases remaining between them. Germline V gene sequence: CDR1 SGHTS, CDR2 YDEGEE. The CDR3 DNA follows: TGTGCCAGCAGCTCTCAGTCCCACGAGCAGTACTTC. Translated, it gives CASSSQSHEQYF.

This rearrangement joins TRBV5-4 to TRBJ2-3; 11 positions agree with TRBD2. The germline gives CDR1 SGHNT, CDR2 YYREEE (reference sequence). CDR3 length: 19 residues. J gave up 2 bases and V 0 bases, and 11 bases lay outside the gene matches. CDR3 in amino acids: CASSLGLAGGTLLTDTQYF. The CDR3 DNA reads as TGTGCCAGCAGCTTGGGGCTAGCGGGGGGCACTCTCCTCACAGATACGCAGTATTTT.

This chain connects TRBV4-2 to TRBJ2-7; weak D call: TRBD2 (6 bases). Looked up from germline, CDR1 is LGHNA and CDR2 is YNFKEQ. With 1 base removed from V and 3 bases from J, the gap between germline ends came to 10 bases. The length of the CDR3 is 14 residues. The CDR3 spells CASSQVSGHYEQYF. The CDR3, as DNA: TGTGCCAGCAGCCAAGTTAGCGGACACTACGAGCAGTACTTC.

J is TRBJ2-1 and V is TRBV12-5, with 10 bases fitting TRBD2. Trimming at V came to 6 bases and at J to 4 bases, leaving 12 bases not matched to a gene. Germline CDR1 and CDR2: LGHNT and FRNRAP. The CDR3 has 17 amino acids. The CDR3 DNA reads TGTGCTAGTGGCCTTCCAAAGTGGACTAGCGGATACAATGAGCAGTTCTTC. This encodes CASGLPKWTSGYNEQFF. The full variable domain, completed using reference TRBV12-5 and TRBJ2-1, is DARVTQTPRHKVTEMGQEVTMRCQPILGHNTVFWYRQTMMQGLELLAYFRNRAPLDDSGMPKDRFSAEMPDATLATLKIQPSEPRDSAVYFCASGLPKWTSGYNEQFFGPGTRLTVL.

This sequence joins TRBV19 and TRBJ1-4, with D tentatively TRBD1 (6 bases). Germline assignment: CDR1 LNHDA and CDR2 SQIVND (reference sequence). Trimming removed 4 bases from V and 0 bases from J, with 9 bases in between. The CDR3 is made up of 15 amino acids. DNA of the CDR3: TGTGCCAGTAGTACACAGGGTGCAACTAATGAAAAACTGTTTTTT. Translated, it gives CASSTQGATNEKLFF.

The V gene is TRBV28, the J gene TRBJ2-3; 7 positions agree with TRBD2. CDR3 length: 14 residues. CDR1 and CDR2 from the germline V gene are MDHEN and SYDVKM. The V and J ends lost 5 bases and 4 bases, in that order; junction bases with no gene match: 6. For the CDR3, the DNA is TGTGCCAGCAGTGAGGGCGGGGGACCAGATACGCAGTATTTT. Encoded protein: CASSEGGGPDTQYF.

This clone appeared a few times. This sequence joins TRBV6-4 and TRBJ1-2; D gene ambiguous. CDR3 length: 14 amino acids. The germline CDR1 and CDR2 sequences are MRHNA and SNTAGT. V was shortened by 5 bases and J by 3 bases, with 13 bases between the two germline ends. CDR3 sequence reads: CASSPTIWDYGYTF. CDR3 DNA: TGTGCCAGCAGTCCCACGATCTGGGACTATGGCTACACCTTC.

The chain uses TRBV12-5 and TRBJ1-4, with TRBD1 matching 8 bases. V shed 1 base and J 4 bases; nucleotides not matched to a gene: 2. The CDR3 consists of 15 residues. Germline V gene lookup returns CDR1 LGHNT and CDR2 FRNRAP. The CDR3 spells CASGLGQGLNEKLFF. The CDR3 DNA reads as TGTGCTAGTGGTTTGGGACAGGGGCTTAATGAAAAACTGTTTTTT.

The gene calls are TRBV6-1 and TRBJ2-1, with 8 bases lining up with TRBD2. This CDR3 contains 14 residues. V dropped 6 bases and J dropped 6; count of bases not matched to a gene: 7. CDR1 is MNHNS and CDR2 is SASEGT in the germline V gene. CDR3 residues: CASSRAREGNEQFF. The CDR3 DNA reads as TGTGCCAGCAGCCGGGCCCGGGAGGGCAATGAGCAGTTCTTC.

The gene calls are TRBV29-1 and TRBJ1-2; 8 bases align to TRBD1. CDR3 length: 14 amino acids. The J segment lost 4 bases and the V segment lost 1 base, leaving 5 bases of the junction unmatched. In germline, CDR1 is SQVTM, CDR2 ANQGSEA. CDR3 region: CSVEGGRGPYGYTF. In nucleotides, the CDR3 is TGCAGCGTTGAAGGGGGCAGGGGGCCCTATGGCTACACCTTC.

J is TRBJ1-1 and V is TRBV13, with D unclear. The CDR3 runs to 13 residues. Deletions cut 0 bases from V and 6 bases from J, with 8 bases between. Germline V lookup: CDR1 PRHDT, CDR2 FYEKMQ (reference sequence). The CDR3 coding sequence is TGTGCCAGCAGCTTAGGCCAGTGGGCTGAAGCTTTCTTT. Its translation: CASSLGQWAEAFF.

V usage is TRBV2 and J usage is TRBJ2-5; D call uncertain. CDR1 is SNHLY, CDR2 FYNNEI, per germline. V gave up 2 bases and J gave up 5 bases, with 12 bases separating them. The CDR3 has 14 residues. The CDR3 loop is CASSELSGMETQYF. The CDR3 region has the DNA TGTGCCAGCAGTGAATTGTCGGGTATGGAGACCCAGTACTTC.

The V gene is TRBV5-8, the J gene TRBJ2-3; 12 nucleotides match TRBD2. The CDR3 consists of 16 residues. With V trimmed by 5 bases and J by 9 bases, 13 bases remained unmatched. The germline V gene has CDR1 SGHTS and CDR2 YDEGEE. The CDR3 loop is CASSPGLAGSLGTQYF. CDR3 DNA: TGTGCCAGCAGTCCTGGACTAGCGGGGTCCCTAGGGACGCAGTATTTT.

In regard to this clone: Other DNA sequences in this sample translate to the same CDR3. The chain joins TRBV10-3 to TRBJ2-7; D tentatively fits TRBD1 or TRBD2 (5 bases each). Germline CDR1 reads ENHRY; CDR2 reads SYGVKD. Trimming pared 6 bases from V and 3 bases from J, leaving 9 bases between. The CDR3 is made up of 12 amino acids. The DNA for the CDR3 is TGTGCCATCAGCGGGACCGACTACGAGCAGTACTTC. Protein: CAISGTDYEQYF.

J is TRBJ2-1 and V is TRBV7-8; weak D call: TRBD1 (6 bases). V was shortened by 1 base and J by 2 bases, with 15 bases between the two germline ends. Germline lookup yields CDR1 SGHVS and CDR2 FQNEAQ. CDR3 size: 17 residues. This chain's CDR3 is CASSLGTGTSTYNEQFF. In nucleotides, the CDR3 is TGTGCCAGCAGCTTAGGGACCGGGACATCTACCTACAATGAGCAGTTCTTC.

V gene TRBV11-2 combines with J gene TRBJ2-3, with D perhaps TRBD2 (6 bases). CDR1 is SGHAT and CDR2 is FQNNGV in the germline V gene. The CDR3 contains 16 residues. Trimming pared 2 bases from V and 0 bases from J, leaving 12 bases between. The CDR3 protein is CASSLWGDGSTDTQYF. CDR3 in DNA: TGTGCCAGCAGCTTATGGGGGGACGGTAGCACAGATACGCAGTATTTT.

V and J are TRBV6-5 and TRBJ2-5; 9 bases line up with TRBD2. Germline trimming cut 1 base from V and 5 bases from J; bases unmatched to any gene: 5. Germline assignment: CDR1 MNHEY and CDR2 SVGAGI. The CDR3 loop spans 15 amino acids. This chain's CDR3 is CASSYFGGGAETQYF. CDR3 coding DNA: TGTGCCAGCAGTTACTTTGGCGGGGGGGCCGAGACCCAGTACTTC.

This chain links TRBV19 with TRBJ2-2; TRBD1 might be the D (6 bases). In germline, CDR1 is LNHDA, CDR2 SQIVND (reference sequence). Trimming took 6 bases from V and 6 from J, leaving 14 bases between them. This CDR3 is 14 amino acids long. This CDR3 is CASRATGPAGELFF. DNA for the CDR3: TGTGCCAGTAGGGCCACAGGGCCCGCCGGGGAGCTGTTTTTT.

The rearrangement uses TRBV11-3 and TRBJ1-6; 7 nucleotides align to TRBD1. The length of the CDR3 is 15 residues. V dropped 4 bases and J dropped 6; count of bases not matched to a gene: 6. The germline CDR1 and CDR2 sequences are SGHNT and YENEEA. CDR3 region: CASSSGTVGNSPLHF. The CDR3 DNA follows: TGTGCCAGCAGCTCAGGGACAGTGGGTAATTCACCCCTCCACTTT. The variable domain in full, completed from reference TRBV11-3 and TRBJ1-6, reads EAGVVQSPRYKIIEKKQPVAFWCNPISGHNTLYWYLQNLGQGPELLIRYENEEAVDDSQLPKDRFSAERLKGVDSTLKIQPAELGDSAVYLCASSSGTVGNSPLHFGNGTRLTVT.

The chain combines TRBV7-3 with TRBJ2-7; weak D call: TRBD1 (6 bases). Trimming took off 1 base at V and 0 bases at J, with 13 bases between the two ends. CDR1 and CDR2 from the germline V gene are SGHTA and FQGTGA. The CDR3 length is 16 residues. The CDR3 nucleotides are TGTGCCAGCAGCTTAAACAAGGACAGACGCTCCTACGAGCAGTACTTC. Translation gives CASSLNKDRRSYEQYF. Full variable domain (remainder filled in from reference TRBV7-3 and TRBJ2-7): GAGVSQTPSNKVTEKGKYVELRCDPISGHTALYWYRQSLGQGPEFLIYFQGTGAADDSGLPNDRFFAVRPEGSVSTLKIQRTERGDSAVYLCASSLNKDRRSYEQYFGPGTRLTVT.

V and J are TRBV18 and TRBJ1-3; the D is unclear. Germline assignment: CDR1 KGHSH and CDR2 LQKENI. With 3 bases removed from V and 0 bases from J, the gap between germline ends came to 12 bases. The CDR3 spans 16 residues. The CDR3 spells CASSPSTSNSGNTIYF. The CDR3 nucleotides are TGTGCCAGCTCACCGAGCACAAGCAACTCTGGAAACACCATATATTTT.

In DNA, the CDR3 is TGTGCCAGCAGTTACTATCAGGGGCCCTCCTACGAGCAGTACTTC. Its protein product is CASSYYQGPSYEQYF. The J gene is TRBJ2-7, the V gene TRBV6-6; D may be TRBD1 (6 bases). The ends were cut back, 1 base at V and 0 bases at J, with 10 bases in the middle. In germline, CDR1 is MNHNY, CDR2 SVGAGI (reference sequence). This CDR3 comprises 15 residues.

V is TRBV6-1 and J is TRBJ1-2, with unresolved D. The germline CDR1 and CDR2 sequences are MNHNS and SASEGT. This CDR3 is 14 amino acids long. Trimming removed 2 bases from V and 8 bases from J, with 15 bases in between. The CDR3: CASSEKIRNRGYTF. CDR3 nucleotides: TGTGCCAGCAGTGAAAAAATAAGGAATCGGGGCTACACCTTC.